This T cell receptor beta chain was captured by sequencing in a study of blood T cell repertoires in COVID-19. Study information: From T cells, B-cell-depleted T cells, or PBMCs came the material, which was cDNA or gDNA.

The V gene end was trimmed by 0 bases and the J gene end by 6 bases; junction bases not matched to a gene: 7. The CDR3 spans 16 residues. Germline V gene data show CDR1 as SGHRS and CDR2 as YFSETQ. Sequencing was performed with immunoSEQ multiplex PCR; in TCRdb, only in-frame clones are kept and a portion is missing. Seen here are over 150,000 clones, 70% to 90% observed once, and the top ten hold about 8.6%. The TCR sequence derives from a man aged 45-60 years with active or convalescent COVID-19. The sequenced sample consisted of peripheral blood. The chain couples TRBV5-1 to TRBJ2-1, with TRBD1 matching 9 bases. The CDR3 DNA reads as TGCGCCAGCAGCTTGGCTCCGGGACAGGGAGGCAATGAGCAGTTCTTC. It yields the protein CASSLAPGQGGNEQFF.